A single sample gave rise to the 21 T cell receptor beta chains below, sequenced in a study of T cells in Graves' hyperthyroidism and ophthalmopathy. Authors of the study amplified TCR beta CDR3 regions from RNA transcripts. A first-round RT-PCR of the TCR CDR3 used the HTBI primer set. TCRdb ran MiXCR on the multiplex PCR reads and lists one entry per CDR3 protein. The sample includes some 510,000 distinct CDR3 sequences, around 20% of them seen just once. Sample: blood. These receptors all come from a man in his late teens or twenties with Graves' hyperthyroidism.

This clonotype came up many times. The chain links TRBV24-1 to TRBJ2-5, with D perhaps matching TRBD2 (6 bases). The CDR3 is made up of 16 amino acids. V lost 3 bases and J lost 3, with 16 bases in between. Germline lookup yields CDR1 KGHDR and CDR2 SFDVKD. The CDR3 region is CATSDLDPGGKETQYF. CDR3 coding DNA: TGTGCCACCAGTGATCTGGACCCAGGAGGGAAAGAGACCCAGTACTTC.

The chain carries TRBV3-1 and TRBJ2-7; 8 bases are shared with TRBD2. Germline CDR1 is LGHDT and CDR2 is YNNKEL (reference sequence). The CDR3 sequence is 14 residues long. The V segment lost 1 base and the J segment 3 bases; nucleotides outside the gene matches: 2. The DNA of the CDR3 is TGTGCCAGCAGCCAAGCGGGGGGGCTCTACGAGCAGTACTTC. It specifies CASSQAGGLYEQYF.

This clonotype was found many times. DNA of the CDR3: TGTGCCAGCAAGCCCGGGCGCAGGGGTGTGAATGAAGCTTTCTTT. This codes for CASKPGRRGVNEAFF. The chain couples TRBV12-3 or TRBV12-4 to TRBJ1-1; a weak D match, TRBD1 (6 bases). V was trimmed by 7 bases and J by 7 bases, leaving 22 bases between them. CDR3 length: 15 residues.

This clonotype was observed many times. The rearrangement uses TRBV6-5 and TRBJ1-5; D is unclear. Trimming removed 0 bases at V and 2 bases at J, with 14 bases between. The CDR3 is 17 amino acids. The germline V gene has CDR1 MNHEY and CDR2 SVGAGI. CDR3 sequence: CASSYSIPGSRNQPQHF. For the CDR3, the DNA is TGTGCCAGCAGTTACTCGATTCCAGGATCTCGCAATCAGCCCCAGCATTTT.

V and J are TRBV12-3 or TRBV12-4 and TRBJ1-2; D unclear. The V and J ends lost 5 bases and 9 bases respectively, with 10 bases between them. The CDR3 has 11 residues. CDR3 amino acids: CASSQGSSYTF. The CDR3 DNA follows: TGTGCCAGCAGTCAAGGGAGCAGCTACACCTTC.

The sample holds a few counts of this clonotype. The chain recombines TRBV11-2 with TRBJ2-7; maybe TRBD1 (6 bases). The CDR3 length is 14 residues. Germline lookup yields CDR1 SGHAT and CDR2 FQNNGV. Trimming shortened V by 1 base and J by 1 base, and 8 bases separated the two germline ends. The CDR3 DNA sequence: TGTGCCAGCAGCTTAGGGGACACATCCTACGAGCAGTACTTC. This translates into CASSLGDTSYEQYF.

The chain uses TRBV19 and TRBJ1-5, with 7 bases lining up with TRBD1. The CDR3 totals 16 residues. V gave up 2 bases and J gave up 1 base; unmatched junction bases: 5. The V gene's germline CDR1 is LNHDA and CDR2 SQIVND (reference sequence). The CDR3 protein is CASSIMAQGSNQPQHF. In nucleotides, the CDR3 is TGTGCCAGTAGTATAATGGCACAGGGGAGCAATCAGCCCCAGCATTTT. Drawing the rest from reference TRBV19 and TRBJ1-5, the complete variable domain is DGGITQSPKYLFRKEGQNVTLSCEQNLNHDAMYWYRQDPGQGLRLIYYSQIVNDFQKGDIAEGYSVSREKKESFPLTVTSAQKNPTAFYLCASSIMAQGSNQPQHFGDGTRLSIL.

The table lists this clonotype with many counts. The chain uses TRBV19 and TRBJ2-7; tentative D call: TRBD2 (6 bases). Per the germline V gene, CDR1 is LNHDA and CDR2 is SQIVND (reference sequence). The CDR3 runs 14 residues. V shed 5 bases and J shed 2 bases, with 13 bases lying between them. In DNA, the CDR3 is TGTGCCAGTAGTCCCTTCGCGGGGCCCTACGAGCAGTACTTC. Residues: CASSPFAGPYEQYF.

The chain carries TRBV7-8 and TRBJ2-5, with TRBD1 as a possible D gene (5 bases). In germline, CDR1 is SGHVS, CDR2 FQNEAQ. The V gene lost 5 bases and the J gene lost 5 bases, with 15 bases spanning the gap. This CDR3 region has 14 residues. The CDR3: CASSPRRGWETQYF. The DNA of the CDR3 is TGTGCCAGCAGCCCTCGTAGGGGTTGGGAGACCCAGTACTTC. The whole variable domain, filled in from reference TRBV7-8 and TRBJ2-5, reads GAGVSQSPRYKVAKRGQDVALRCDPISGHVSLFWYQQALGQGPEFLTYFQNEAQLDKSGLPSDRFFAERPEGSVSTLKIQRTQQEDSAVYLCASSPRRGWETQYFGPGTRLLVL.

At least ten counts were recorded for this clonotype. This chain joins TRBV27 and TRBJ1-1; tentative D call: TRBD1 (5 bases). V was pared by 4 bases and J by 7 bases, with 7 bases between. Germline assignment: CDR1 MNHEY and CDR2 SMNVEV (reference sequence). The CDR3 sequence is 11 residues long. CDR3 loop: CASSSRVEAFF. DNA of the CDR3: TGTGCCAGCAGTTCCAGGGTTGAAGCTTTCTTT.

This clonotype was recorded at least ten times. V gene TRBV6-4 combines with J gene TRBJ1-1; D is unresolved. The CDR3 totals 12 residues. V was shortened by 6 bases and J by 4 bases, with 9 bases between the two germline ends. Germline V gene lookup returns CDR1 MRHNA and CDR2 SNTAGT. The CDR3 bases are TGTGCCAGCAGCGAAGACGGCACTGAAGCTTTCTTT. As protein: CASSEDGTEAFF.

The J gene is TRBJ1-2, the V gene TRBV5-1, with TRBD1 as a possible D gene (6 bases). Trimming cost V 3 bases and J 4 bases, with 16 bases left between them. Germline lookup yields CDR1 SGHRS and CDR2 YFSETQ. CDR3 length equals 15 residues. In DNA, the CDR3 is TGCGCCAGCAGCTATGGGGGGACACCTACCTATGGCTACACCTTC. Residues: CASSYGGTPTYGYTF.

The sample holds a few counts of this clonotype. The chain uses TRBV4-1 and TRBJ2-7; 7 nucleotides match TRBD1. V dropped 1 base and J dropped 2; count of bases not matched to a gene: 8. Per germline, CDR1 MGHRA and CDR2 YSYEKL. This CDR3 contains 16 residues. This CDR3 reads CASSQGDSVTAYEQYF. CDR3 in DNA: TGCGCCAGCAGCCAAGGGGACAGCGTTACAGCCTACGAGCAGTACTTC.

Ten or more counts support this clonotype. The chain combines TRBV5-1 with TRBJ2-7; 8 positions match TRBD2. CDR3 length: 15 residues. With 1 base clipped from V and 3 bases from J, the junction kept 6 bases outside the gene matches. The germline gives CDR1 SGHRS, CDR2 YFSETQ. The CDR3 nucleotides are TGCGCCAGCAGCTTGATGGCGGGGGGATACTACGAGCAGTACTTC. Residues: CASSLMAGGYYEQYF.

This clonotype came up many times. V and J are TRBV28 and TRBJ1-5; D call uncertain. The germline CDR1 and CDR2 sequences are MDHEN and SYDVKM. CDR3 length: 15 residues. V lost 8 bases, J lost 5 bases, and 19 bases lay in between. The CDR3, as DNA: TGTGCCAGCTCCAACGGCAGAGCGGTCTATCAGCCCCAGCATTTT. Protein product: CASSNGRAVYQPQHF.

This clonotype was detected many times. CDR3 region: CASSSPQGRTEAFF. The DNA of the CDR3 is TGTGCCAGCAGCTCACCACAGGGAAGGACTGAAGCTTTCTTT. The chain is built from TRBV11-2 and TRBJ1-1; TRBD1 is a possible D gene (6 bases). Germline CDR1 is SGHAT and CDR2 is FQNNGV. The CDR3 runs 14 residues. V lost 4 bases and J lost 5, with 14 bases in between.

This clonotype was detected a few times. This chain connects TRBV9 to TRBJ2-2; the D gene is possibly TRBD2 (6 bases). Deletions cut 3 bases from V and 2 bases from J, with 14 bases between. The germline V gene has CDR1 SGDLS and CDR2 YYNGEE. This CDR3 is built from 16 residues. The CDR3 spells CASSDGRDFNTGELFF. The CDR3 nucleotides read TGTGCCAGCAGCGACGGCCGGGACTTCAACACCGGGGAGCTGTTTTTT.

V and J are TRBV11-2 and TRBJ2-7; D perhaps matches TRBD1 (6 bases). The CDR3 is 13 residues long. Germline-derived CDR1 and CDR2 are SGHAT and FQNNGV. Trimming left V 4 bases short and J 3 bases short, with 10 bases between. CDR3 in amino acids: CASSWDIGYEQYF. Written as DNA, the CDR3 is TGTGCCAGCAGCTGGGACATAGGCTACGAGCAGTACTTC.

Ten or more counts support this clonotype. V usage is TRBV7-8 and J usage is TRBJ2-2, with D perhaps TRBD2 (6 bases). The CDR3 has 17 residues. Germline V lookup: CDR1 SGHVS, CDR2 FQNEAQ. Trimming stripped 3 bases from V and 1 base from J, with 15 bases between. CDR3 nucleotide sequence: TGTGCCAGCAGCTTGATCTTGGCGGGGAGGAACACCGGGGAGCTGTTTTTT. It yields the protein CASSLILAGRNTGELFF.

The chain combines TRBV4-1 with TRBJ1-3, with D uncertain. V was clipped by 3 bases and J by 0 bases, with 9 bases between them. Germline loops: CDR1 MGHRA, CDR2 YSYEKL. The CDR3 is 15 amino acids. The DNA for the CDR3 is TGCGCCAGCAGCCAGTCGCTTAGCTCTGGAAACACCATATATTTT. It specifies CASSQSLSSGNTIYF.

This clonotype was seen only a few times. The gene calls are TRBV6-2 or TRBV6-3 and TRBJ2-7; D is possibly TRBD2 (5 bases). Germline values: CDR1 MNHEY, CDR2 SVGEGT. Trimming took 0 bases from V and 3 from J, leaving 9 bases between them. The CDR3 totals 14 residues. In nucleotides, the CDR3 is TGTGCCAGCAGTTACTCATCGGGGAGCTACGAGCAGTACTTC. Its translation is CASSYSSGSYEQYF.